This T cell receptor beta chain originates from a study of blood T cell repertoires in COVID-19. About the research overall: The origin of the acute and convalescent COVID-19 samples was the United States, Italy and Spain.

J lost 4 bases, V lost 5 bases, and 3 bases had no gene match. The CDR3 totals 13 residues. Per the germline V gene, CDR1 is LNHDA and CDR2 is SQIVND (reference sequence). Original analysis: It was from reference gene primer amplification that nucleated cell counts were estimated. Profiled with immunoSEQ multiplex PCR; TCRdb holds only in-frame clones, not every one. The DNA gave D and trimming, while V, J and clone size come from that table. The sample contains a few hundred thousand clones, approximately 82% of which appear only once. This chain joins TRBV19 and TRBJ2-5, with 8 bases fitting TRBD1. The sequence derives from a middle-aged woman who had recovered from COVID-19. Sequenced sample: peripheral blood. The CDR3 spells CASSLGQVETQYF. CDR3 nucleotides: TGTGCCAGTAGTTTGGGACAGGTAGAGACCCAGTACTTC.